One and the same sample provided the 7 T cell receptor beta chains below, sequenced in a study of sequential checkpoint blockade in melanoma. The sample's treatment: randomized to nivolumab then ipilimumab (arm A) or the reverse (arm B). Here immunoSEQ multiplex PCR was the method, and the copy in TCRdb shows in-frame clones only, minus some. The sample consists of approximately 13,000 clones, approximately 79% of them appearing once. The sample here was CD8+ T cells sorted from blood (inferred from file names), taken from a patient given nivolumab and ipilimumab in sequence. These receptors came from a human patient with melanoma. Some clones in this sample may be carry-over from other donors' samples.

This clone occurred once. This sequence joins TRBV6-6 and TRBJ2-3, with TRBD1 identical over 7 bases. This CDR3 is 15 amino acids long. The junction had 3 bases not matched to a gene; V was cut back by 2 bases and J by 1 base. Germline CDR1 reads MNHNY; CDR2 reads SVGAGI (reference sequence). CDR3 sequence (DNA): TGTGCCAGCAGTTACGCAGGGGGAGGCACAGATACGCAGTATTTT. It is translated as CASSYAGGGTDTQYF.

The rearrangement links TRBV4-1 to TRBJ1-2, with 12 bases fitting TRBD1. This CDR3 contains 13 residues. Germline CDR1 is MGHRA and CDR2 is YSYEKL. The V segment lost 4 bases and the J segment 8 bases; nucleotides outside the gene matches: 2. The chain's CDR3 is CASSPGTGGGYTF. CDR3 nucleotide sequence: TGCGCCAGCAGCCCCGGGACAGGGGGCGGCTACACCTTC.

The chain combines TRBV15 with TRBJ2-7, with D tentatively TRBD1 (7 bases). Trimming took off 6 bases at V and 1 base at J, with 13 bases between the two ends. The length of the CDR3 is 14 residues. Germline V gives CDR1 LNHNV, CDR2 YYDKDF (reference sequence). The CDR3 DNA is TGTGCCACCAGAAACGCGGGACAGTCCTACGAGCAGTACTTC. Its translation: CATRNAGQSYEQYF. Based on the CDR3 plus reference TRBV15 and TRBJ2-7, the full variable domain is DAMVIQNPRYQVTQFGKPVTLSCSQTLNHNVMYWYQQKSSQAPKLLFHYYDKDFNNEADTPDNFQSRRPNTSFCFLDIRSPGLGDTAMYLCATRNAGQSYEQYFGPGTRLTVT.

To note about this clone: A far larger clone is only one base removed, so a read error is likely. DNA of the CDR3: TGCGCCAGCAGCTTTCGGGACTGGGGGGACTACGAGCAGTACTTC. Its protein is CASSFRDWGDYEQYF. The V and J genes are TRBV5-1 and TRBJ2-7; TRBD2 might be the D (6 bases). The CDR3 extends over 15 amino acids. Germline values: CDR1 SGHRS, CDR2 YFSETQ. The V end lost 2 bases, the J end lost 3 bases, and 15 bases lay between the germline ends.

The chain links TRBV14 to TRBJ1-1; D gene uncertain. CDR3 length equals 15 residues. In germline, CDR1 is SGHDN, CDR2 FVKESK. The germline V and J ends were trimmed by 0 bases and 7 bases, with 15 bases remaining between them. CDR3 protein: CASSQDHEHIIEAFF. DNA for the CDR3: TGTGCCAGCAGCCAAGATCATGAACACATTATTGAAGCTTTCTTT.

The rearrangement joins TRBV5-5 to TRBJ1-1, with 10 bases identical to TRBD1. Germline-derived CDR1 and CDR2 are SGHKS and YYEKEE (reference sequence). The CDR3 contains 14 residues. J lost 7 bases, V lost 6 bases, and 9 bases had no gene match. The CDR3 here is CASNLDRGGIEAFF. The CDR3 nucleotides are TGTGCCAGCAACCTGGACAGGGGGGGGATTGAAGCTTTCTTT.

CDR3 nucleotide sequence: TGTGCCAGCAGGGGACTAGCGGGGGGCTATTCGGACGAGCAGTACTTC. The encoded protein is CASRGLAGGYSDEQYF. The chain is built from TRBV2 and TRBJ2-5, with TRBD2 matching 15 bases. The better agreement between TRBJ2-7 and the DNA end casts doubt on the J call. Germline V lookup: CDR1 SNHLY, CDR2 FYNNEI. The CDR3 consists of 16 residues.